These 10 T cell receptor beta chains share one sample of origin, sequenced in a study of spatial heterogeneity in lung cancer. Described time point: blood at routine non-recurrence follow-up after resection. TCRdb reprocessed the 5' RACE reads via MiXCR and lists one record per CDR3 protein. This sample carries over 40,000 distinct CDR3 sequences, approximately 12% of them seen once, and the ten largest clones take 30% to 35%. Sequencing was performed on PBMCs, taken at follow-up. The receptors here all came from a male donor with early-stage non-small cell lung cancer.

This clonotype was recorded many times. The chain couples TRBV18 to TRBJ1-5; the D is unclear. Looked up from germline, CDR1 is KGHSH and CDR2 is LQKENI. CDR3 length equals 14 residues. Trimming removed 3 bases from V and 7 bases from J, with 13 bases in between. CDR3: CASSPASPPQPQHF. As DNA, the CDR3 is TGTGCCAGCTCACCTGCCAGCCCCCCACAGCCCCAGCATTTT. Full variable domain (remainder filled in from reference TRBV18 and TRBJ1-5): NAGVMQNPRHLVRRRGQEARLRCSPMKGHSHVYWYRQLPEEGLKFMVYLQKENIIDESGMPKERFSAEFPKEGPSILRIQQVVRGDSAAYFCASSPASPPQPQHFGDGTRLSIL.

Ten or more counts support this clonotype. This chain joins TRBV30 and TRBJ2-3; the match to TRBD1 covers 9 bases. With V trimmed by 5 bases and J by 5 bases, 11 bases remained unmatched. This CDR3 spans 15 amino acids. Germline values: CDR1 GTSNPN, CDR2 SVGIG (reference sequence). CDR3 sequence reads: CAWGLQGAQGDTQYF. In nucleotides, the CDR3 is TGTGCCTGGGGCCTACAGGGGGCGCAAGGAGATACGCAGTATTTT.

This clonotype was seen many times. The chain couples TRBV27 to TRBJ1-6; D not resolved. The CDR3 covers 12 residues. CDR1 and CDR2 from the germline V gene are MNHEY and SMNVEV (reference sequence). V was trimmed by 0 bases and J by 15 bases, leaving 9 bases between them. The chain's CDR3 is CASSLSAGSLHF. CDR3 coding DNA: TGTGCCAGCAGTTTATCGGCTGGCAGCCTCCACTTT.

CDR3 sequence: CAWMAGVADTQYF. The CDR3 coding sequence is TGTGCCTGGATGGCGGGAGTTGCAGATACGCAGTATTTT. The chain has TRBV30 and TRBJ2-3; 7 bases fit TRBD2. The germline gives CDR1 GTSNPN, CDR2 SVGIG (reference sequence). The length of the CDR3 is 13 residues. The junction had 5 bases not matched to a gene; V was cut back by 4 bases and J by 4 bases.

V gene TRBV19 combines with J gene TRBJ2-7; D possibly uses TRBD1 or TRBD2 (5 bases each). V lost 5 bases and J 4 bases, leaving 15 bases between the germline ends. The CDR3 covers 14 residues. CDR1 is LNHDA and CDR2 is SQIVND in the germline V gene (reference sequence). CDR3 sequence: CASSPGTVVYEQYF. The CDR3 coding sequence is TGTGCCAGTAGTCCCGGGACGGTGGTTTACGAGCAGTACTTC.

This clonotype was observed many times. This sequence joins TRBV14 and TRBJ2-7; D is perhaps TRBD2 (6 bases). Germline values: CDR1 SGHDN, CDR2 FVKESK. V was trimmed by 6 bases and J by 7 bases, leaving 22 bases between them. This CDR3 region has 15 residues. The CDR3 DNA sequence: TGTGCCAGCAGTCCCTCCGGGACGGGGGTCCGAGAGCAGTACTTC. This sequence encodes CASSPSGTGVREQYF.

In this sample, this clonotype turned up many times. The chain uses TRBV12-3 or TRBV12-4 and TRBJ2-3, with unresolved D. The CDR3 loop spans 12 amino acids. Trimming left V 3 bases short and J 6 bases short, with 7 bases between. The DNA of the CDR3 is TGTGCCAGCAGTTTTGCCGGGGATACGCAGTATTTT. Translation gives CASSFAGDTQYF.

This clonotype was observed at least ten times. This sequence joins TRBV24-1 and TRBJ2-5; 13 nucleotides agree with TRBD2. CDR3 length: 17 residues. The germline gives CDR1 KGHDR, CDR2 SFDVKD. V was pared by 7 bases and J by 5 bases, with 12 bases of the junction left unmatched. The chain's CDR3 is CATSPGTSGKQGETQYF. The CDR3, as DNA: TGTGCCACCAGCCCCGGGACTAGCGGGAAGCAGGGTGAGACCCAGTACTTC.

The gene calls are TRBV18 and TRBJ1-1; D not resolved. This CDR3 region has 15 residues. Germline CDR1 is KGHSH and CDR2 is LQKENI. The V and J ends lost 3 bases and 1 base respectively, with 12 bases between them. CDR3 sequence (DNA): TGTGCCAGCTCACCCCAGGCAGGCGGGAACACTGAAGCTTTCTTT. As protein: CASSPQAGGNTEAFF.

This clonotype was recorded at least ten times. The chain uses TRBV5-4 and TRBJ1-2, with 7 bases matching TRBD1. This CDR3 contains 13 residues. The germline V gene encodes CDR1 SGHNT and CDR2 YYREEE (reference sequence). V shed 3 bases and J 5 bases; nucleotides not matched to a gene: 4. This CDR3 is CASSSSTGYGYTF. The CDR3 nucleotides are TGTGCCAGCAGCTCATCGACAGGGTATGGCTACACCTTC.